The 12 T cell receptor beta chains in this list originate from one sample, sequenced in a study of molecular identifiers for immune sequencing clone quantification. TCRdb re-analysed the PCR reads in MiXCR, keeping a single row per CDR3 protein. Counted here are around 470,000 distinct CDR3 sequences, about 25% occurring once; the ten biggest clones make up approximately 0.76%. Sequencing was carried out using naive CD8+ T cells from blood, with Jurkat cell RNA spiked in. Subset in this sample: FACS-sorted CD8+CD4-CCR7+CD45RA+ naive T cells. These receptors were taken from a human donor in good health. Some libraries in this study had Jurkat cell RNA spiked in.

The CDR3 spells CSADTQYF. CDR3 in DNA: TGCAGTGCAGATACGCAGTATTTT. The chain is built from TRBV20-1 and TRBJ2-3; D unresolved. V dropped 6 bases and J dropped 5 bases, with 0 bases sitting between them. This CDR3 has 8 amino acids. The germline V gene encodes CDR1 DFQATT and CDR2 SNEGSKA (reference sequence).

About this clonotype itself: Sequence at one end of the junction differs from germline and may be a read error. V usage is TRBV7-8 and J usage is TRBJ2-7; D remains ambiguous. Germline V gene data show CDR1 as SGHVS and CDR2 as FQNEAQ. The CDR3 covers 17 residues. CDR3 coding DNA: TGTGCCAGCAGCATAGCCTACGAGAGGTACCCCGTCTACGAGCAGTACTTC. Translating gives CASSIAYERYPVYEQYF.

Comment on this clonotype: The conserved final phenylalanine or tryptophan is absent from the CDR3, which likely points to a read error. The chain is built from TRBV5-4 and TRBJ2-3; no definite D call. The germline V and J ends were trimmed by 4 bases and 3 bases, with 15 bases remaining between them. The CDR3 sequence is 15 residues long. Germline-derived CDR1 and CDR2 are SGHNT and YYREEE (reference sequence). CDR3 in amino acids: CASSTSRTTTDTQYL. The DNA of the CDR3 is TGTGCCAGCAGCACCTCCCGGACCACAACAGATACGCAGTATTTG.

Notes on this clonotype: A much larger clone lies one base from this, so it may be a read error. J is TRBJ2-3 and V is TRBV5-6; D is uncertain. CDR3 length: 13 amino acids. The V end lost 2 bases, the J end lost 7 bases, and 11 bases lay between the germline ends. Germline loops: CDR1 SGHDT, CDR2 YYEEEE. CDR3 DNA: TGTGCCAGCAGCTTCGGAATCCGACATACGCAGTATTTT. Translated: CASSFGIRHTQYF. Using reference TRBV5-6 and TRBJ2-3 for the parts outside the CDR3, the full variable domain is DAGVTQSPTHLIKTRGQQVTLRCSPKSGHDTVSWYQQALGQGPQFIFQYYEEEERQRGNFPDRFSGHQFPNYSSELNVNALLLGDSALYLCASSFGIRHTQYFGPGTRLTVL.

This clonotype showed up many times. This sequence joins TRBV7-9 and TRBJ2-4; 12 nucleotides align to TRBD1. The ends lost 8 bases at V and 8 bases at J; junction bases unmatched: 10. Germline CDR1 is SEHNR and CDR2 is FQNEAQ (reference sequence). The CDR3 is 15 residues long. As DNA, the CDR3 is TGTGCCAGCTCGCTCGGGACAGGGGGCCATTACATTCAGTACTTC. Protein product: CASSLGTGGHYIQYF.

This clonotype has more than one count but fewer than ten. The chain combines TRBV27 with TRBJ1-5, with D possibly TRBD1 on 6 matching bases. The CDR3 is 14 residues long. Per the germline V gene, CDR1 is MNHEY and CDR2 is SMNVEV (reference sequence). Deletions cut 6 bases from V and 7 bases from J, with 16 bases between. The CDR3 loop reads CASSSRGFLQPQHF. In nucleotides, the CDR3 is TGTGCCAGCAGCAGCAGGGGATTCTTACAGCCCCAGCATTTT.

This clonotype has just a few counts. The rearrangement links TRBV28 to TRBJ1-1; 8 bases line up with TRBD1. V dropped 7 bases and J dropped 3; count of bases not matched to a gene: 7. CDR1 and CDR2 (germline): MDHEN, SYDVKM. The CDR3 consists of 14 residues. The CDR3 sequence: CASKSRGHDTEAFF. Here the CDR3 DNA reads TGTGCCAGCAAATCCAGGGGGCATGACACTGAAGCTTTCTTT.

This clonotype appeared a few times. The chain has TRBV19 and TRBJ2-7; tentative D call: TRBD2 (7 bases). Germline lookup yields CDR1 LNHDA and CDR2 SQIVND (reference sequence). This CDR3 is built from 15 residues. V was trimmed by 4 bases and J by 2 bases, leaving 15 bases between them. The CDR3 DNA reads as TGTGCCAGTAGTAAGGGGGGGATGAAGGCCTACGAGCAGTACTTC. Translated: CASSKGGMKAYEQYF.

The CDR3 loop is CASSYSVSPGNEQFF. The DNA for the CDR3 is TGTGCCAGCAGTTACTCGGTTAGTCCGGGCAATGAGCAGTTCTTC. V gene TRBV6-5 combines with J gene TRBJ2-1; D is ambiguous. The CDR3 has 15 residues. V was cut by 0 bases and J by 6 bases, with 12 bases left in between. The V gene's germline CDR1 is MNHEY and CDR2 SVGAGI.

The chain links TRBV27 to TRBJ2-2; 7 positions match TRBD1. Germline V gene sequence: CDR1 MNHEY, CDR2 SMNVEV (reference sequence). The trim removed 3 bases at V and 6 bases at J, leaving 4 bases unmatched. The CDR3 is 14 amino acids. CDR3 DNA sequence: TGTGCCAGCAGTTTCGGGACAGATGCCGGGGAGCTGTTTTTT. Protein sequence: CASSFGTDAGELFF.

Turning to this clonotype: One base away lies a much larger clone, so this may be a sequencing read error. The CDR3 protein is CASARQPAQTRETQYF. The CDR3 DNA is TGTGCCAGCGCTAGACAGCCTGCCCAGACGAGAGAGACCCAGTACTTC. The rearrangement links TRBV12-3 or TRBV12-4 to TRBJ2-5; a weak D match, TRBD1 (5 bases). Trimming stripped 8 bases from V and 4 bases from J, with 23 bases between. CDR3 length: 16 residues.

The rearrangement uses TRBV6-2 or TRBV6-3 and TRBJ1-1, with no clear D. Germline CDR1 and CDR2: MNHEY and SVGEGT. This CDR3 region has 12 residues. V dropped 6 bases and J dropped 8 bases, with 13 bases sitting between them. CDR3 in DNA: TGTGCCAGCAGGCCCCCACGGGCGGAAGCTTTCTTT. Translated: CASRPPRAEAFF.